Below, one T cell receptor beta chain is given with its context. The V gene lost 5 bases and the J gene lost 0 bases, with 16 bases spanning the gap. The CDR3 runs 16 residues. Germline V lookup: CDR1 MNHEY, CDR2 SMNVEV (reference sequence). This specimen comes from a study of beta chain features in type 1 diabetes. Expressed TCRB transcripts were sequenced because the isolated RNA had all been reverse transcribed beforehand. Clones were read by immunoSEQ multiplex PCR, and TCRdb kept only the in-frame ones, dropping some. The sample carries about 320,000 clones, approximately 14% recorded once. The J gene is TRBJ1-2, the V gene TRBV27, with unresolved D. The TCR originated in a man aged 25-45 years in good health. Sample: central memory CD4+ T cells from blood. CDR3 sequence: CASSRRPTEANYGYTF. DNA of the CDR3: TGTGCCAGCAGTAGAAGACCGACGGAAGCTAACTATGGCTACACCTTC.